A single sample gave rise to the 26 T cell receptor beta chains below, sequenced in a study of metastatic and nonmetastatic thyroid tumors. Each patient came to thyroid surgery without any prior treatment (of any kind). TCRdb re-clonotyped the PCR reads through MiXCR. Among 30,000 to 35,000 clones listed, 25% to 35% were seen once. Sequenced material: blood. The receptors come from a female donor with papillary thyroid cancer or a benign thyroid nodule (not recorded which). Some clones in this sample may be carry-over from other donors' samples.

In this sample, this clone turned up a few times. The chain has TRBV7-8 and TRBJ2-7, with D unclear. CDR1 SGHVS and CDR2 FQNEAQ come from the germline V gene. Between the trimmed V and J ends, which lost 1 base and 3 bases, there was a span of 1 base. The CDR3 totals 11 residues. CDR3 protein: CASSLVYEQYF. CDR3 sequence (DNA): TGTGCCAGCAGCTTAGTCTACGAGCAGTACTTC.

Remarks on this clone: A much bigger clone sits one base away, suggesting this may be a read error. Other DNA sequences in this specimen translate into the identical CDR3. The J gene is TRBJ1-1, the V gene TRBV5-6; D unresolved. Germline assignment: CDR1 SGHDT and CDR2 YYEEEE. CDR3 size: 13 residues. Deletions cut 2 bases from V and 8 bases from J, with 13 bases between. Here the CDR3 DNA reads TGTGCCAGCAGCTTATCCGGTATGGTAGAAGCTTTCTTT. Translation: CASSLSGMVEAFF.

This clone was recorded many times. The chain uses TRBV9 and TRBJ2-1, with TRBD2 matching over 14 bases. Trimming took 0 bases from V and 8 from J; bases not matched to a gene: 1. CDR1 and CDR2 from the germline V gene are SGDLS and YYNGEE. This CDR3 has 15 residues. As DNA, the CDR3 is TGTGCCAGCAGCGTAGAGGGACTAGCGGGGGATGAGCAGTTCTTC. Its protein is CASSVEGLAGDEQFF.

This clone has ten or more counts. The chain has TRBV5-4 and TRBJ1-1, with 7 bases that match TRBD1. Germline V gene lookup returns CDR1 SGHNT and CDR2 YYREEE (reference sequence). J was trimmed by 10 bases and V by 0 bases; bases with no gene match: 6. The CDR3 is 13 amino acids. CDR3 bases: TGTGCCAGCAGCTTGGCGGGACAGACCCGAGCTTTCTTT. Translated, it gives CASSLAGQTRAFF.

A word on this clone: One end of the junction does not line up with germline, which may come from a read error. The CDR3: CASSPYIGRANTEALF. In nucleotides, the CDR3 is TGTGCCAGCAGCCCGTATATCGGACGGGCGAACACTGAAGCTCTCTTT. This chain links TRBV11-2 with TRBJ1-1; unclear D gene. Germline lookup yields CDR1 SGHAT and CDR2 FQNNGV. The CDR3 runs to 16 residues.

This clone has ten or more counts. The gene calls are TRBV6-1 and TRBJ1-4, with 7 bases lining up with TRBD1. CDR1 and CDR2 from the germline V gene are MNHNS and SASEGT. V gave up 9 bases and J gave up 7 bases; unmatched junction bases: 8. The CDR3 contains 13 residues. The CDR3 spells CASIRDSFEKLFF. CDR3 in DNA: TGTGCCAGTATCCGGGACAGTTTTGAAAAACTGTTTTTT.

This clone came up many times. This chain links TRBV6-1 with TRBJ1-1; the D gene is possibly TRBD1 (5 bases). CDR3 size: 15 residues. Trimming pared 5 bases from V and 5 bases from J, leaving 18 bases between. In germline, CDR1 is MNHNS, CDR2 SASEGT. The CDR3 bases are TGTGCCAGCAGTCTAGGGGCAGGGTTGGGGACTGAAGCTTTCTTT. This translates into CASSLGAGLGTEAFF.

This clone was picked up many times. This chain joins TRBV7-6 and TRBJ2-2, with 10 bases fitting TRBD2. Losses at the gene ends were 5 bases for V and 5 bases for J; bases not matched to a gene: 8. This CDR3 is built from 16 residues. CDR1 SGHVS and CDR2 FNYEAQ come from the germline V gene. The CDR3 protein is CASSPSPLAGTGELFF. In DNA form, the CDR3 reads TGTGCCAGCAGCCCTTCCCCACTAGCGGGAACCGGGGAGCTGTTTTTT.

This chain joins TRBV30 and TRBJ2-7; 9 bases are shared with TRBD1. Germline V gene lookup returns CDR1 GTSNPN and CDR2 SVGIG (reference sequence). The V segment lost 1 base and the J segment 2 bases; nucleotides outside the gene matches: 3. The CDR3 loop spans 14 amino acids. Written as DNA, the CDR3 is TGTGCCTGGAGTGGTGGGACAGGGACCTACGAGCAGTACTTC. Encoded protein: CAWSGGTGTYEQYF.

This chain uses TRBV28 with TRBJ1-5, with D hard to call. Germline loops: CDR1 MDHEN, CDR2 SYDVKM. This CDR3 has 14 residues. The V gene lost 3 bases and the J gene lost 4 bases, with 10 bases spanning the gap. This CDR3 is CASSFGDGNQPQHF. In DNA, the CDR3 is TGTGCCAGCAGTTTTGGGGATGGGAATCAGCCCCAGCATTTT. The full variable domain, rest sourced from reference TRBV28 and TRBJ1-5, is DVKVTQSSRYLVKRTGEKVFLECVQDMDHENMFWYRQDPGLGLRLIYFSYDVKMKEKGDIPEGYSVSREKKERFSLILESASTNQTSMYLCASSFGDGNQPQHFGDGTRLSIL.

This sequence joins TRBV24-1 and TRBJ2-2, with 15 nucleotides matching TRBD2. The CDR3 runs 18 residues. Germline CDR1 KGHDR, CDR2 SFDVKD. V lost 4 bases to trimming and J lost 5 bases; unmatched junction nucleotides: 7. The CDR3 here is CATSDLGLAGGMTGELFF. The CDR3 DNA reads TGTGCCACCAGTGACCTTGGACTAGCGGGAGGGATGACCGGGGAGCTGTTTTTT.

This chain uses TRBV11-2 with TRBJ2-2; no definite D call. Germline loops: CDR1 SGHAT, CDR2 FQNNGV. Trimming took 6 bases from V and 0 from J, leaving 8 bases between them. The CDR3 totals 14 residues. CDR3 nucleotides: TGTGCCAGCAGACCCGACGCGAACACCGGGGAGCTGTTTTTT. Its translation is CASRPDANTGELFF.

The table lists this clone with many counts. The genes are TRBV5-6 and TRBJ2-7; no clear D. Trimming left V 0 bases short and J 2 bases short, with 3 bases between. The germline V gene encodes CDR1 SGHDT and CDR2 YYEEEE. The CDR3 spans 12 residues. This CDR3 reads CASSLGAYEQYF. CDR3 DNA: TGTGCCAGCAGCTTGGGGGCCTACGAGCAGTACTTC.

This clone showed up many times. V is TRBV3-1 and J is TRBJ1-2; unclear D gene. Deletions cut 0 bases from V and 8 bases from J, with 10 bases between. The germline V gene has CDR1 LGHDT and CDR2 YNNKEL (reference sequence). The CDR3 length is 13 residues. The CDR3 is CASSQEGNRGYTF. The DNA for the CDR3 is TGTGCCAGCAGCCAAGAAGGGAATCGGGGCTACACCTTC.

This clone is medium-sized. V is TRBV30 and J is TRBJ1-1; no clear D. The CDR3 runs 13 residues. In germline, CDR1 is GTSNPN, CDR2 SVGIG (reference sequence). V gave up 0 bases and J gave up 4 bases, with 9 bases separating them. The CDR3 coding sequence is TGTGCCTGGAGTGTATCGGTAACCACTGAAGCTTTCTTT. This encodes CAWSVSVTTEAFF.

The chain is built from TRBV11-1 and TRBJ2-7; 11 positions match TRBD2. The CDR3 is 13 residues long. V lost 10 bases and J lost 2; bases outside the gene matches: 4. Germline lookup yields CDR1 SGHAT and CDR2 FQDESV (reference sequence). The CDR3 spells CAIRLAGTYEQYF. The CDR3 DNA sequence: TGTGCCATCCGACTAGCGGGGACCTACGAGCAGTACTTC.

This clone was seen ten or more times. The V and J genes are TRBV19 and TRBJ2-2; 13 positions agree with TRBD2. CDR1 is LNHDA and CDR2 is SQIVND in the germline V gene (reference sequence). The CDR3 length is 17 residues. J was trimmed by 8 bases and V by 7 bases; bases with no gene match: 13. In nucleotides, the CDR3 is TGTGCCAGTAACGGACTAGCGGGAGAACTTGCCCTAGGGGAGCTGTTTTTT. Translating gives CASNGLAGELALGELFF. Supplemented by reference TRBV19 and TRBJ2-2, the full variable domain reads DGGITQSPKYLFRKEGQNVTLSCEQNLNHDAMYWYRQDPGQGLRLIYYSQIVNDFQKGDIAEGYSVSREKKESFPLTVTSAQKNPTAFYLCASNGLAGELALGELFFGEGSRLTVL.

This clone was recorded a few times. The chain links TRBV12-3 or TRBV12-4 to TRBJ1-2; D remains ambiguous. Between the trimmed V and J ends, which lost 8 bases and 10 bases, there was a span of 14 bases. This CDR3 has 11 amino acids. CDR3 nucleotide sequence: TGTGCCAGCTCGTTGACCGTTCACTACACCTTC. It encodes CASSLTVHYTF.

The rearrangement joins TRBV3-1 to TRBJ2-2, with D hard to call. Trimming left V 3 bases short and J 4 bases short, with 6 bases between. The germline CDR1 and CDR2 sequences are LGHDT and YNNKEL (reference sequence). The CDR3 covers 13 residues. CDR3 DNA sequence: TGTGCCAGCAGCCACCAGAGCACCGGGGAGCTGTTTTTT. It is translated as CASSHQSTGELFF. The full variable domain, rest sourced from reference TRBV3-1 and TRBJ2-2, is DTAVSQTPKYLVTQMGNDKSIKCEQNLGHDTMYWYKQDSKKFLKIMFSYNNKELIINETVPNRFSPKSPDKAHLNLHINSLELGDSAVYFCASSHQSTGELFFGEGSRLTVL.

Comments on this clone: Its ends do not fully match the called genes, so a read error is possible. The V gene is TRBV9, the J gene TRBJ2-3; D ambiguous. Germline loops: CDR1 SGDLS, CDR2 YYNGEE. The length of the CDR3 is 14 residues. This CDR3 reads CASSVRLVSDKQYF. CDR3 nucleotides: TGTGCCAGCAGCGTGAGATTAGTTTCAGATAAGCAGTATTTT.

This clone has a count of ten or more. The chain employs TRBV28 and TRBJ2-7, with D possibly being TRBD2 (5 bases). The CDR3 spans 13 residues. Trimming cost V 3 bases and J 5 bases, with 11 bases left between them. Germline V gives CDR1 MDHEN, CDR2 SYDVKM. The CDR3 DNA reads as TGTGCCAGCAGTTTCCGGGGTATAAACGAGCAGTACTTC. Protein sequence: CASSFRGINEQYF.

This clone was observed many times. This rearrangement joins TRBV29-1 to TRBJ1-1, with a weak D call TRBD1 (5 bases). The CDR3 runs to 13 residues. V gave up 3 bases and J gave up 4 bases, with 12 bases separating them. The V gene's germline CDR1 is SQVTM and CDR2 ANQGSEA. The CDR3 loop is CSVELGVGTEAFF. CDR3 sequence (DNA): TGCAGCGTTGAGCTGGGGGTTGGCACTGAAGCTTTCTTT.

This clone appeared many times. This rearrangement joins TRBV6-1 to TRBJ2-1, with D perhaps TRBD2 (5 bases). CDR1 is MNHNS and CDR2 is SASEGT in the germline V gene. The CDR3 spans 14 residues. The V end was cut by 3 bases, the J end by 9 bases, with 15 bases between. The CDR3 region has the DNA TGTGCCAGCAGTGAGGGAGACGGTAGTGGTGAGCAGTTCTTC. Encoded protein: CASSEGDGSGEQFF.

The chain uses TRBV5-1 and TRBJ2-7; TRBD1 matches at 7 bases. V shed 1 base, J shed 5 bases, and the junction held 6 bases outside the gene matches. This CDR3 has 14 residues. The germline gives CDR1 SGHRS, CDR2 YFSETQ. CDR3 amino acids: CASSLSGGHDEQYF. In DNA form, the CDR3 reads TGCGCCAGCAGCTTGTCAGGGGGTCATGACGAGCAGTACTTC.

The chain joins TRBV6-1 to TRBJ1-3; D gene uncertain. Germline assignment: CDR1 MNHNS and CDR2 SASEGT. Trimming took off 2 bases at V and 0 bases at J, with 11 bases between the two ends. The CDR3 is made up of 16 amino acids. This CDR3 reads CASSERKASSGNTIYF. The CDR3 DNA follows: TGTGCCAGCAGTGAACGTAAGGCGAGCTCTGGAAACACCATATATTTT.

The chain couples TRBV19 to TRBJ1-2; D unresolved. Deletions cut 5 bases from V and 0 bases from J, with 13 bases between. The V gene's germline CDR1 is LNHDA and CDR2 SQIVND (reference sequence). This CDR3 comprises 15 residues. The CDR3 protein is CASSDDIRPNYGYTF. The CDR3 DNA is TGTGCCAGTAGTGATGACATCCGTCCTAACTATGGCTACACCTTC.